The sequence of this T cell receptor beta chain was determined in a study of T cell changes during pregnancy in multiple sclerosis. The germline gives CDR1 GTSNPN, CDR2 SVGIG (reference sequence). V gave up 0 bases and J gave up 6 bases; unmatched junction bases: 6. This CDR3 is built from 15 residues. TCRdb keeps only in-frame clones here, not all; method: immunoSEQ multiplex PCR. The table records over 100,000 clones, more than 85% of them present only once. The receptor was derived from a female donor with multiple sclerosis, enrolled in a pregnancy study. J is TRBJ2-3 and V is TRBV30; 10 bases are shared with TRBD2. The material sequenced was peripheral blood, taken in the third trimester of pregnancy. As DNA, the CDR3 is TGTGCCTGGAGTGTACTAGCGGGACGGGGGGATACGCAGTATTTT. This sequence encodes CAWSVLAGRGDTQYF. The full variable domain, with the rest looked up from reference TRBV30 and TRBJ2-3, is SQTIHQWPATLVQPVGSPLSLECTVEGTSNPNLYWYRQAAGRGLQLLFYSVGIGQISSEVPQNLSASRPQDRQFILSSKKLLLSDSGFYLCAWSVLAGRGDTQYFGPGTRLTVL.